These 3 T cell receptor beta chains were sequenced from one sample in a study of blood T cell repertoires in COVID-19. TCRdb's table, derived via immunoSEQ multiplex PCR, lists solely in-frame clones and lacks some. This sample has around 150,000 clones, with around 82% found just once. The source material was peripheral blood. Source of these receptors: a man aged 55 to 70 with acute or convalescent COVID-19.

The J gene is TRBJ1-1, the V gene TRBV12-5; weak D call: TRBD1 (6 bases). Germline CDR1 reads LGHNT; CDR2 reads FRNRAP. V was trimmed by 7 bases and J by 4 bases, leaving 16 bases between them. The CDR3 contains 14 residues. The CDR3: CASAEGGWVTEAFF. The CDR3, as DNA: TGTGCTAGTGCCGAGGGGGGGTGGGTCACTGAAGCTTTCTTT.

This clone appeared a few times. The chain has TRBV5-1 and TRBJ1-2; TRBD1 is a possible D gene (6 bases). Trimming took 1 base from V and 1 from J, leaving 14 bases between them. The CDR3 loop spans 16 amino acids. Germline lookup yields CDR1 SGHRS and CDR2 YFSETQ. The CDR3 DNA reads as TGCGCCAGCAGCTTGAACCGGGACACCCTTAACTATGGCTACACCTTC. It encodes CASSLNRDTLNYGYTF.

The J gene is TRBJ2-2, the V gene TRBV7-8; D is uncertain. The CDR3 is 13 amino acids. Germline V lookup: CDR1 SGHVS, CDR2 FQNEAQ. V was cut by 4 bases and J by 7 bases, with 10 bases left in between. The CDR3 region has the DNA TGTGCCAGCAGCTCCCGCCGGTTCGGGGAGCTGTTTTTT. Its translation: CASSSRRFGELFF.